A single sample gave rise to the 16 T cell receptor beta chains below, sequenced in a study of blood T cell repertoires in COVID-19. Only in-frame clones appear in the TCRdb table, and some are missing; sequencing was by immunoSEQ multiplex PCR. Of 260,000 or so clones in the sample, approximately 85% were seen once. Sequenced input: peripheral blood. These receptors were taken from a human donor in a cohort sampled during active COVID-19.

V usage is TRBV18 and J usage is TRBJ2-7; TRBD2 aligns across 8 bases. CDR3 length equals 15 residues. The V and J ends lost 2 bases and 3 bases, in that order; junction bases with no gene match: 6. The V gene's germline CDR1 is KGHSH and CDR2 LQKENI. The CDR3 DNA reads as TGTGCCAGCTCACCAATGATTAGCGGGAACTACGAGCAGTACTTC. Encoded protein: CASSPMISGNYEQYF.

The V call is TRBV4-3, the J call TRBJ1-2; D remains unclear. Trimming stripped 1 base from V and 4 bases from J, with 19 bases between. The germline gives CDR1 LGHNA, CDR2 YSLEER. The CDR3 has 17 residues. This CDR3 is CASSQVHGGYGFYGYTF. The CDR3 DNA reads as TGCGCCAGCAGCCAAGTCCACGGAGGGTACGGGTTCTATGGCTACACCTTC.

The chain carries TRBV4-1 and TRBJ2-7, with 9 bases matching TRBD1. The V gene end was trimmed by 6 bases and the J gene end by 0 bases; junction bases not matched to a gene: 9. The CDR3 has 16 residues. Germline V gives CDR1 MGHRA, CDR2 YSYEKL. This chain's CDR3 is CASSPGQGIFSYEQYF. The CDR3 DNA is TGCGCCAGCAGTCCTGGACAGGGGATTTTCTCCTACGAGCAGTACTTC.

J is TRBJ2-7 and V is TRBV30; 12 nucleotides match TRBD1. CDR1 and CDR2 (germline): GTSNPN, SVGIG (reference sequence). After removal of 1 base from V and 6 bases from J, the junction contained 4 bases not matched to a gene. There are 14 residues in the CDR3. The CDR3 loop is CAWSGGQGASEQYF. The CDR3 bases are TGTGCCTGGAGTGGGGGACAGGGGGCTAGCGAGCAGTACTTC.

Written as DNA, the CDR3 is TGTGCCACCAGCAGAGATCTTACAGTAGGCAACACCATATATTTT. Translated, it gives CATSRDLTVGNTIYF. The chain recombines TRBV15 with TRBJ1-3, with D unresolved. The V end lost 0 bases, the J end lost 7 bases, and 13 bases lay between the germline ends. The CDR3 consists of 15 residues. Germline V gives CDR1 LNHNV, CDR2 YYDKDF (reference sequence).

CDR3 in amino acids: CASSYSILTGSEAFF. CDR3 DNA: TGTGCCAGCAGTTACTCGATTCTAACCGGGAGTGAAGCTTTCTTT. The chain has TRBV6-5 and TRBJ1-1; D unresolved. This CDR3 region has 15 residues. CDR1 MNHEY and CDR2 SVGAGI come from the germline V gene. Trimming took 0 bases from V and 7 from J, leaving 15 bases between them.

Worth noting for this clone: Additional DNA sequences in this sample encode the identical CDR3. This sequence joins TRBV2 and TRBJ2-1; TRBD2 might be the D (6 bases). This CDR3 is built from 13 residues. Trimming cost V 8 bases and J 4 bases, with 12 bases left between them. Germline V CDR1 and CDR2: SNHLY, FYNNEI. In DNA form, the CDR3 reads TGTGCCAGCGGACGGGACTCATACAATGAGCAGTTCTTC. This encodes CASGRDSYNEQFF.

The chain has TRBV5-8 and TRBJ2-4; possibly TRBD1 for D (6 bases). Trimming shortened V by 4 bases and J by 0 bases, and 11 bases separated the two germline ends. The V gene's germline CDR1 is SGHTS and CDR2 YDEGEE. This CDR3 spans 15 amino acids. The CDR3 loop reads CASSPDSLAKNIQYF. The CDR3 region has the DNA TGTGCCAGCAGCCCGGACAGTTTAGCCAAAAACATTCAGTACTTC.

The chain combines TRBV12-3 or TRBV12-4 with TRBJ2-5, with D maybe TRBD2 (5 bases). The V end was cut by 6 bases, the J end by 5 bases, with 13 bases between. This CDR3 region has 13 residues. The CDR3 spells CASSRTSGETQYF. Written as DNA, the CDR3 is TGTGCCAGCAGCAGGACTTCGGGGGAGACCCAGTACTTC.

The V call is TRBV27, the J call TRBJ2-7; TRBD1 is a possible D gene (5 bases). CDR3 size: 14 residues. Germline CDR1 reads MNHEY; CDR2 reads SMNVEV (reference sequence). Trimming pared 3 bases from V and 1 base from J, leaving 10 bases between. CDR3 in amino acids: CASSFGAASYEQYF. CDR3 bases: TGTGCCAGCAGTTTTGGGGCGGCGTCCTACGAGCAGTACTTC.

This sequence joins TRBV30 and TRBJ1-1, with TRBD1 identical over 7 bases. This CDR3 has 13 residues. Unmatched junction bases numbered 9, after V lost 0 bases and J lost 11 bases. The germline CDR1 and CDR2 sequences are GTSNPN and SVGIG (reference sequence). This CDR3 is CAWSVQGGAWAFF. As DNA, the CDR3 is TGTGCCTGGAGTGTACAAGGGGGCGCGTGGGCTTTCTTT.

The genes are TRBV25-1 and TRBJ2-7; no clear D gene. The germline CDR1 and CDR2 sequences are MGHDK and SYGVNS. This CDR3 comprises 11 residues. V was shortened by 4 bases and J by 2 bases, with 3 bases between the two germline ends. The CDR3: CASSGAYEQYF. CDR3 coding DNA: TGTGCCAGCAGTGGAGCCTACGAGCAGTACTTC.

The chain joins TRBV12-3 or TRBV12-4 to TRBJ2-7, with D perhaps TRBD2 (6 bases). The CDR3 is 13 amino acids. Trimming took off 8 bases at V and 3 bases at J, with 14 bases between the two ends. CDR3 bases: TGTGCCAGCGGCCATGCCGGGGGCTACGAGCAGTACTTC. Translated, it gives CASGHAGGYEQYF.

V is TRBV28 and J is TRBJ1-5; 8 nucleotides align to TRBD1. The CDR3 covers 15 residues. Germline-derived CDR1 and CDR2 are MDHEN and SYDVKM. V gave up 2 bases and J gave up 3 bases; unmatched junction bases: 3. The CDR3 sequence: CASSLQGAPNQPQHF. CDR3 DNA sequence: TGTGCCAGCAGTTTACAGGGGGCCCCCAATCAGCCCCAGCATTTT.

CDR3 sequence: CASRYHQETQYF. The CDR3 region has the DNA TGTGCCAGCAGGTATCACCAAGAGACCCAGTACTTC. The rearrangement links TRBV2 to TRBJ2-5; D is uncertain. The germline CDR1 and CDR2 sequences are SNHLY and FYNNEI. V dropped 6 bases and J dropped 0 bases, with 5 bases sitting between them. CDR3 length equals 12 residues. The full variable domain, with the rest looked up from reference TRBV2 and TRBJ2-5, is EPEVTQTPSHQVTQMGQEVILRCVPISNHLYFYWYRQILGQKVEFLVSFYNNEISEKSEIFDDQFSVERPDGSNFTLKIRSTKLEDSAMYFCASRYHQETQYFGPGTRLLVL.

Remarks on this clone: Because the CDR3's place on the DNA is in doubt, the DNA is left out and the CDR3 is given as listed by TCRdb. V and J are TRBV6-5 and TRBJ1-6; TRBD1, the table's D call, lacks a check against the DNA. The CDR3 is 12 residues long, ends included. Germline CDR1 reads MNHEY; CDR2 reads SVGAGI. CDR3 in amino acids: CASSSWGTGIHF.